This T cell receptor (beta chain) was profiled in a study of T cell responses to AZD1222 COVID-19 vaccine. Findings of the study overall: An increase in Spike-specific TCR breadth and depth was observed after two AZD1222 doses. Most donors were white British and more were female, and clonal diversity was possibly underestimated. Reports indicate that nearly half of spike-specific TCRs are directed at unmutated variant regions. Sampled repertoires all dated from after the peak T cell response.

Deletions cut 4 bases from V and 2 bases from J, with 9 bases between. The CDR3 contains 13 residues. Germline CDR1 SGHRS, CDR2 YFSETQ. About this clone: Its target is not known.

Some clones are missing from TCRdb's copy, which holds only in-frame ones; the method was immunoSEQ multiplex PCR. The repertoire holds approximately 300,000 clones, with around 93% as singletons. The sequence was obtained from an adult who received the AZD1222 COVID-19 vaccine. The chain employs TRBV5-1 and TRBJ1-1; D remains unclear. The sample consisted of peripheral blood, taken 28 days after the second AZD1222 dose. CDR3 sequence: CASSVTPNTEAFF. The CDR3 coding sequence is TGCGCCAGCAGCGTTACGCCTAACACTGAAGCTTTCTTT.